These 27 T cell receptor beta chains were sequenced from one sample in a study of Graves' ophthalmopathy and Graves' hyperthyroidism. Investigators amplified TCR beta CDR3 regions from RNA transcripts. First-round RT-PCR employed HTBI primers, with a second-round multiplex PCR after it. MiXCR, applied by TCRdb to the multiplex PCR reads, yields one record per CDR3 protein. The sample has about 370,000 distinct CDR3 sequences; roughly 15% are singletons. Sequencing was carried out using peripheral blood. The receptors derive from an adult woman with stable Graves' hyperthyroidism.

Many counts were recorded for this clonotype. The rearrangement joins TRBV20-1 to TRBJ1-5; possibly TRBD1 for D (6 bases). V was shortened by 1 base and J by 4 bases, with 8 bases between the two germline ends. Germline V gene lookup returns CDR1 DFQATT and CDR2 SNEGSKA (reference sequence). CDR3 length: 13 residues. CDR3 residues: CSARVDRNQPQHF. The DNA for the CDR3 is TGCAGTGCTAGAGTAGACAGGAATCAGCCCCAGCATTTT.

The sample holds a few counts of this clonotype. This rearrangement joins TRBV6-5 to TRBJ2-7, with TRBD2 matching 12 bases. This CDR3 is 16 amino acids long. Germline V gene lookup returns CDR1 MNHEY and CDR2 SVGAGI. The ends lost 1 base at V and 5 bases at J; junction bases unmatched: 6. Written as DNA, the CDR3 is TGTGCCAGCAGTTACTGGACTAGCGGGAATTCCCACGAGCAGTACTTC. Its protein is CASSYWTSGNSHEQYF.

This clonotype has ten or more counts. This chain joins TRBV5-1 and TRBJ1-1; 8 nucleotides match TRBD1. V lost 1 base and J lost 1; bases outside the gene matches: 3. Germline assignment: CDR1 SGHRS and CDR2 YFSETQ. The CDR3 sequence is 15 residues long. The CDR3 bases are TGCGCCAGCAGCTTGAGGGACAGGACGAACACTGAAGCTTTCTTT. It codes for CASSLRDRTNTEAFF.

This clonotype showed up just a few times. A read error may explain this, as a much larger clone is one base away. It is likely a read error, because the conserved phenylalanine at the end of the CDR3 is missing. The gene calls are TRBV28 and TRBJ2-7; possible D gene TRBD2, 5 bases. CDR3 length: 16 amino acids. The ends were cut back, 4 bases at V and 0 bases at J, with 16 bases in the middle. Germline CDR1 and CDR2: MDHEN and SYDVKM. CDR3 coding DNA: TGTGCCAGCAGTTCCCCCGGCGGGTCGAGCTCCTACGAGCAGTACTCC. This sequence encodes CASSSPGGSSSYEQYS.

This clonotype was observed a few times. This could be a read error, since a much larger clone is one nucleotide away. This sequence joins TRBV6-2 or TRBV6-3 and TRBJ1-1; weak D call: TRBD1 (5 bases). The CDR3 has 12 residues. Germline V gene lookup returns CDR1 MNHEY and CDR2 SVGEGT. The CDR3 nucleotides are TGTGCCAGCAGTTATCTCGGGGGTGAAGCTTGCTTT. It yields the protein CASSYLGGEACF.

This clonotype came up many times. The chain combines TRBV20-1 with TRBJ1-1, with D unclear. There are 11 residues in the CDR3. Per the germline V gene, CDR1 is DFQATT and CDR2 is SNEGSKA (reference sequence). V was pared by 6 bases and J by 4 bases, with 9 bases between. This CDR3 reads CSALASTEAFF. The CDR3 DNA reads TGCAGTGCGCTAGCGAGCACTGAAGCTTTCTTT.

This clonotype was seen repeatedly, ten times or more. The chain links TRBV27 to TRBJ2-7, with 11 bases that match TRBD2. CDR1 and CDR2 from the germline V gene are MNHEY and SMNVEV (reference sequence). V dropped 8 bases and J dropped 4; count of bases not matched to a gene: 10. This CDR3 spans 15 amino acids. The CDR3 DNA is TGTGCCAGCCGTATAGCGGGAGGGCCGGAATACGAGCAGTACTTC. This gives the protein CASRIAGGPEYEQYF.

This clonotype was picked up many times. The gene calls are TRBV20-1 and TRBJ2-5, with 9 bases matching TRBD2. V shed 3 bases, J shed 3 bases, and the junction held 14 bases outside the gene matches. Looked up from germline, CDR1 is DFQATT and CDR2 is SNEGSKA (reference sequence). This CDR3 has 17 residues. This CDR3 reads CSASDPLAGLMKETQYF. The CDR3 DNA follows: TGCAGTGCTAGTGACCCCCTAGCGGGACTAATGAAAGAGACCCAGTACTTC.

With regard to this clonotype: This may arise from a read error, as a much more abundant clone is one base away. This chain uses TRBV6-1 with TRBJ1-2; 8 bases align to TRBD1. The CDR3 runs to 14 residues. Germline CDR1 is MNHNS and CDR2 is SASEGT. The V segment lost 6 bases and the J segment 4 bases; nucleotides outside the gene matches: 7. The CDR3 DNA sequence: TGTGCCAGCAGGGGGGACAGGTTAACCTATGGCTACACCTTC. Its translation is CASRGDRLTYGYTF.

This clonotype showed up many times. This chain uses TRBV4-1 with TRBJ1-2; 8 nucleotides line up with TRBD1. V gave up 4 bases and J gave up 6 bases; unmatched junction bases: 10. This CDR3 is built from 15 residues. Germline values: CDR1 MGHRA, CDR2 YSYEKL. The CDR3 DNA reads as TGCGCCAGCAGCCGACTGGACAGGGCGTTACATGGCTACACCTTC. This gives the protein CASSRLDRALHGYTF.

This clonotype was seen repeatedly, ten times or more. The chain has TRBV27 and TRBJ2-5; 8 bases align to TRBD1. Trimming at V came to 8 bases and at J to 2 bases, leaving 4 bases not matched to a gene. CDR3 size: 13 residues. The germline V gene has CDR1 MNHEY and CDR2 SMNVEV (reference sequence). The CDR3 spells CASWDRLQETQYF. The DNA of the CDR3 is TGTGCCAGCTGGGACAGGCTACAAGAGACCCAGTACTTC.

The table lists this clonotype with many counts. V is TRBV12-3 or TRBV12-4 and J is TRBJ1-2; 7 bases match TRBD1. The CDR3 extends over 16 amino acids. V shed 5 bases, J shed 4 bases, and the junction held 13 bases outside the gene matches. CDR3 amino acids: CASSNDPGTASYGYTF. The CDR3 DNA reads as TGTGCCAGCAGTAACGACCCTGGGACAGCTTCCTATGGCTACACCTTC.

This clonotype was seen a handful of times. V is TRBV10-3 and J is TRBJ2-7; 9 bases line up with TRBD1. V lost 6 bases and J lost 2; bases outside the gene matches: 8. The CDR3 has 15 residues. Per germline, CDR1 ENHRY and CDR2 SYGVKD. This CDR3 is CAIRQMGDRAYEQYF. The DNA for the CDR3 is TGTGCCATCAGACAGATGGGGGACAGGGCCTACGAGCAGTACTTC.

The table lists this clonotype with many counts. The chain has TRBV28 and TRBJ2-7; TRBD2 agrees at 12 bases. The V gene end was trimmed by 5 bases and the J gene end by 7 bases; junction bases not matched to a gene: 12. Germline V gene sequence: CDR1 MDHEN, CDR2 SYDVKM. The CDR3 spans 16 residues. This chain's CDR3 is CASSAPDRLAGAEQYF. CDR3 in DNA: TGTGCCAGCAGTGCGCCGGACAGACTAGCGGGAGCTGAGCAGTACTTC.

This clonotype was counted at least ten times. The chain employs TRBV6-1 and TRBJ1-5, with 9 bases aligning to TRBD1. Germline V gives CDR1 MNHNS, CDR2 SASEGT. V shed 2 bases and J 6 bases; nucleotides not matched to a gene: 5. This CDR3 has 15 amino acids. This CDR3 is CASSEYRGLVQPQHF. The DNA for the CDR3 is TGTGCCAGCAGTGAATACAGGGGGCTTGTTCAGCCCCAGCATTTT.

This clonotype has at least ten counts. The chain employs TRBV5-1 and TRBJ2-5; D is ambiguous. Trimming pared 7 bases from V and 4 bases from J, leaving 11 bases between. The CDR3 extends over 12 amino acids. The V gene's germline CDR1 is SGHRS and CDR2 YFSETQ. The CDR3 spells CASAEARETQYF. The CDR3 DNA is TGCGCCAGCGCCGAGGCTCGAGAGACCCAGTACTTC.

This clonotype was detected many times. This chain links TRBV4-3 with TRBJ2-7; 8 bases line up with TRBD2. The trim removed 0 bases at V and 1 base at J, leaving 2 bases unmatched. This CDR3 contains 15 residues. Germline V gene sequence: CDR1 LGHNA, CDR2 YSLEER. CDR3 DNA sequence: TGCGCCAGCAGCCAAGAAGCTAGCGGGTCCTACGAGCAGTACTTC. Its translation: CASSQEASGSYEQYF.

Comment on this clonotype: The conserved closing phenylalanine or tryptophan is absent in this CDR3, likely reflecting a read error. The chain employs TRBV20-1 and TRBJ1-1; D remains unclear. V lost 6 bases and J 1 base, leaving 15 bases between the germline ends. This CDR3 comprises 14 residues. The germline CDR1 and CDR2 sequences are DFQATT and SNEGSKA (reference sequence). CDR3 sequence (DNA): TGCAGTGCCAGCGTTGTGGCAGGGAACACTGAAGCTTTCTTG. It translates to CSASVVAGNTEAFL.

CDR3 sequence: CASSQGTGGLNQPQHF. The CDR3, as DNA: TGCGCCAGCAGCCAGGGGACAGGGGGTTTAAATCAGCCCCAGCATTTT. The chain couples TRBV4-1 to TRBJ1-5; 11 bases are shared with TRBD1. With 3 bases clipped from V and 4 bases from J, the junction kept 5 bases outside the gene matches. Germline V gene sequence: CDR1 MGHRA, CDR2 YSYEKL. The CDR3 consists of 16 residues.

The sample holds many counts of this clonotype. The gene calls are TRBV10-3 and TRBJ2-7; 8 bases align to TRBD2. Unmatched junction bases numbered 14, after V lost 3 bases and J lost 7 bases. CDR3 length: 16 residues. The germline CDR1 and CDR2 sequences are ENHRY and SYGVKD. The CDR3 region is CAISDSREGLRREQYF. The DNA for the CDR3 is TGTGCCATCAGTGATAGTCGGGAGGGCCTAAGAAGGGAGCAGTACTTC.

This chain joins TRBV3-1 and TRBJ2-7; a possible D gene is TRBD2 (5 bases). The germline V and J ends were trimmed by 3 bases and 0 bases, with 15 bases remaining between them. CDR1 LGHDT and CDR2 YNNKEL come from the germline V gene (reference sequence). CDR3 size: 16 residues. In nucleotides, the CDR3 is TGTGCCAGCAGCCACTCAAATGGTCTAGCCTCCTACGAGCAGTACTTC. Residues: CASSHSNGLASYEQYF.

With respect to this clonotype: A read error is possible here, since a much larger clone lies one base away. The chain uses TRBV19 and TRBJ2-6; no clear D. CDR3 size: 15 residues. CDR1 is LNHDA and CDR2 is SQIVND in the germline V gene (reference sequence). V was clipped by 4 bases and J by 0 bases, with 7 bases between them. The CDR3 is CASSKGISGANVLTF. The CDR3, as DNA: TGTGCCAGTAGTAAGGGTATCTCTGGGGCCAACGTCCTGACTTTC.

A few counts support this clonotype. V usage is TRBV18 and J usage is TRBJ2-6; D uncertain. Germline V lookup: CDR1 KGHSH, CDR2 LQKENI. Trimming removed 3 bases from V and 4 bases from J, with 10 bases in between. The length of the CDR3 is 15 residues. The CDR3 protein is CASSPTRAGANVLTF. The CDR3 nucleotides are TGTGCCAGCTCACCGACCCGAGCGGGGGCCAACGTCCTGACTTTC. Full variable domain (missing parts from reference TRBV18 and TRBJ2-6): NAGVMQNPRHLVRRRGQEARLRCSPMKGHSHVYWYRQLPEEGLKFMVYLQKENIIDESGMPKERFSAEFPKEGPSILRIQQVVRGDSAAYFCASSPTRAGANVLTFGAGSRLTVL.

This clonotype has a single count. This could be a read error, since a much larger clone is one nucleotide away. V and J are TRBV19 and TRBJ1-2; 10 nucleotides align to TRBD1. CDR1 and CDR2 (germline): LNHDA, SQIVND (reference sequence). V trimming: 5 bases; J trimming: 2 bases; junction bases outside the gene matches: 11. The CDR3 is 17 amino acids. The CDR3 protein is CASSLVGTGALNYGYTF. CDR3 coding DNA: TGTGCCAGTAGTCTAGTGGGGACAGGGGCCTTAAACTATGGCTACACCTTC.

This clonotype was detected many times. The V call is TRBV11-1, the J call TRBJ2-7; 8 bases match TRBD2. The CDR3 is 16 amino acids. V shed 4 bases and J 1 base; nucleotides not matched to a gene: 9. CDR1 and CDR2 (germline): SGHAT, FQDESV (reference sequence). CDR3 amino acids: CASSSAGTRRSYEQYF. The CDR3 DNA sequence: TGTGCCAGCAGCTCCGCCGGGACTAGGAGGTCCTACGAGCAGTACTTC.

Ten or more counts support this clonotype. This chain uses TRBV7-8 with TRBJ2-7; tentatively, D is TRBD2 (5 bases). Germline V gives CDR1 SGHVS, CDR2 FQNEAQ. The CDR3 runs to 16 residues. V was shortened by 4 bases and J by 3 bases, with 19 bases between the two germline ends. The CDR3, as DNA: TGTGCCAGCAGCTCAGAAATAGGTGGGAGTGACTACGAGCAGTACTTC. Encoded protein: CASSSEIGGSDYEQYF. Complete variable domain (other parts from reference TRBV7-8 and TRBJ2-7): GAGVSQSPRYKVAKRGQDVALRCDPISGHVSLFWYQQALGQGPEFLTYFQNEAQLDKSGLPSDRFFAERPEGSVSTLKIQRTQQEDSAVYLCASSSEIGGSDYEQYFGPGTRLTVT.

This clonotype has at least ten counts. V usage is TRBV2 and J usage is TRBJ2-5, with D unresolved. V was clipped by 4 bases and J by 1 base, with 4 bases between them. This CDR3 contains 12 residues. CDR1 and CDR2 (germline): SNHLY, FYNNEI. This CDR3 reads CASSGLQETQYF. The CDR3 nucleotides read TGTGCCAGCAGTGGCCTCCAAGAGACCCAGTACTTC.